The entry that follows covers one T cell receptor (beta chain) sequence. The antigen remains undetermined. V was shortened by 5 bases and J by 5 bases, with 19 bases between the two germline ends. From germline, CDR1 is MGHRA and CDR2 YSYEKL. This CDR3 contains 15 residues. Clones were sequenced by immunoSEQ multiplex PCR, and TCRdb holds only the in-frame ones, with some missing. In the table there are over 75,000 clones, around 90% of which are singletons. This sample was taken from a study of graft-versus-host responses after intestinal transplantation. The TCR sequence derives from a human donor who was the organ donor for an intestinal transplant. Here the sequenced sample was unstimulated CD8+ T cells sorted from spleen or lymph node cells, taken before transplant. The chain employs TRBV4-1 and TRBJ2-7, with TRBD2 as a possible D gene (5 bases). The CDR3 DNA reads as TGCGCCAGCAGCAGGATTTTGGGAGATCTCGACGAGCAGTACTTC. Its translation is CASSRILGDLDEQYF.